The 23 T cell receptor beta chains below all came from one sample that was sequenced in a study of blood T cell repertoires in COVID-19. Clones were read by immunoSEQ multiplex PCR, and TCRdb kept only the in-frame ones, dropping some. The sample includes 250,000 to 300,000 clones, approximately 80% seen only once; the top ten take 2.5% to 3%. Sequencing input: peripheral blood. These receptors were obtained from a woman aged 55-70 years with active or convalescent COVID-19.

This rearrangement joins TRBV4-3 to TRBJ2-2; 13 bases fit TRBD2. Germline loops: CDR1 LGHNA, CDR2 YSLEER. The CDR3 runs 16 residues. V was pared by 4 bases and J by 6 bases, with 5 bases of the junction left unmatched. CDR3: CASSLTSGGAPGELFF. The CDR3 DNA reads TGCGCCAGCAGCCTAACTAGCGGGGGGGCCCCCGGGGAGCTGTTTTTT.

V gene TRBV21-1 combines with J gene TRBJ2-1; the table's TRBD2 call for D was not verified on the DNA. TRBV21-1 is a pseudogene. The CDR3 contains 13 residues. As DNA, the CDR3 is TGTGCCAGCAGCAAAAAGGGAGACAATGAGCAGTTCTTC. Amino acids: CASSKKGDNEQFF.

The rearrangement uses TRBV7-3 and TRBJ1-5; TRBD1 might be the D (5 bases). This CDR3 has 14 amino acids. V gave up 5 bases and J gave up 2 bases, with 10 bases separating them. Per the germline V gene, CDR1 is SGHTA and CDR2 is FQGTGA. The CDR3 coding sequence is TGTGCCAGCAGCCCAGGGAGGGGCAATCAGCCCCAGCATTTT. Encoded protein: CASSPGRGNQPQHF.

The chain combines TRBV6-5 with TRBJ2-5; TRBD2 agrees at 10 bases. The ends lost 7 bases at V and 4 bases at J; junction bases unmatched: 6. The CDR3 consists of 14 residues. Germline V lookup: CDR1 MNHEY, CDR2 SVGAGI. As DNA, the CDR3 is TGTGCCAGCACCAAAGCGGGGGGGGTAGAGACCCAGTACTTC. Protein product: CASTKAGGVETQYF.

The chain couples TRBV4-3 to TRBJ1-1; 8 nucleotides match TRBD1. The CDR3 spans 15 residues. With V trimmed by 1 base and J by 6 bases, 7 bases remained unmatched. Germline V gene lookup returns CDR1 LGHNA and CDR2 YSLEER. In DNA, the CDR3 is TGCGCCAGCAGCCAAGTTGGCAGGGGGCGGGCTGAAGCTTTCTTT. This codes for CASSQVGRGRAEAFF.

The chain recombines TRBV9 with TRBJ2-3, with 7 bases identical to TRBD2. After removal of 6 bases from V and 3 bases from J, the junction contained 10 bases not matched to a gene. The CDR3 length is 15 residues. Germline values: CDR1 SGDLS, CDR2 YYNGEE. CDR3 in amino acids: CASTWSGERTDTQYF. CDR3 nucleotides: TGTGCCAGCACCTGGAGCGGGGAAAGAACAGATACGCAGTATTTT. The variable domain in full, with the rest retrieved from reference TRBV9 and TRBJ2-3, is DSGVTQTPKHLITATGQRVTLRCSPRSGDLSVYWYQQSLDQGLQFLIQYYNGEERAKGNILERFSAQQFPDLHSELNLSSLELGDSALYFCASTWSGERTDTQYFGPGTRLTVL.

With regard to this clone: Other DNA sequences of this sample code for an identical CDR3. The CDR3 region is CASSPTGGGQPQHF. DNA for the CDR3: TGTGCCAGCAGCCCTACAGGGGGCGGTCAGCCCCAGCATTTT. V is TRBV3-1 (or the pseudogene TRBV3-2) and J is TRBJ1-5; 9 positions match TRBD1. V lost 4 bases and J lost 6; bases outside the gene matches: 4. The CDR3 has 14 residues. The germline V gene has CDR1 LGHDT and CDR2 YNNKEL (reference sequence).

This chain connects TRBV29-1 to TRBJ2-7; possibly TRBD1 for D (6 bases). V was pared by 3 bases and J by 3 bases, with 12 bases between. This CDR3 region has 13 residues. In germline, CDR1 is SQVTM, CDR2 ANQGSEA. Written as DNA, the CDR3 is TGCAGCGTTGATACCCAGGGGTGCTACGAGCAGTACTTC. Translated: CSVDTQGCYEQYF.

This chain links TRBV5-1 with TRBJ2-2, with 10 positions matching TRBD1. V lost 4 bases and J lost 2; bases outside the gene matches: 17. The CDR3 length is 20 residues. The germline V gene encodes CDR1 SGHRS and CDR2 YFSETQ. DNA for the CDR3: TGCGCCAGCAGCACCTTCCGGGACAGGGGCTTCCCCCAAAACACCGGGGAGCTGTTTTTT. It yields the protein CASSTFRDRGFPQNTGELFF. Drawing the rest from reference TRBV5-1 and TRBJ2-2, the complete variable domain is KAGVTQTPRYLIKTRGQQVTLSCSPISGHRSVSWYQQTPGQGLQFLFEYFSETQRNKGNFPGRFSGRQFSNSRSEMNVSTLELGDSALYLCASSTFRDRGFPQNTGELFFGEGSRLTVL.

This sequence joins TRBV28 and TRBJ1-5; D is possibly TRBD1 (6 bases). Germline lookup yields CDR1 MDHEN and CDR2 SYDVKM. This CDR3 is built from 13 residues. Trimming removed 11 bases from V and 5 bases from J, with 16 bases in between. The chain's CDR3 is CASRGGGHQPQHF. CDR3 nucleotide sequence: TGTGCCTCTCGAGGGGGGGGGCATCAGCCCCAGCATTTT.

DNA of the CDR3: TGTGCCAGTAGTAGGGATAGCGTGACAGATACGCAGTATTTT. Residues: CASSRDSVTDTQYF. The chain employs TRBV19 and TRBJ2-3; D possibly corresponds to TRBD2 (5 bases). The V gene lost 4 bases and the J gene lost 3 bases, with 11 bases spanning the gap. CDR1 LNHDA and CDR2 SQIVND come from the germline V gene (reference sequence). CDR3 size: 14 residues.

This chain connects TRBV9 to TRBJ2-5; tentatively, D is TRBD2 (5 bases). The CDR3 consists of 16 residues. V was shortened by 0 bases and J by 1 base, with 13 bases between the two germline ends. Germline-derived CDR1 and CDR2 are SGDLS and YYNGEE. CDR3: CASSVGGSAPQETQYF. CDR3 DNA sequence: TGTGCCAGCAGCGTAGGGGGTAGCGCGCCCCAAGAGACCCAGTACTTC.

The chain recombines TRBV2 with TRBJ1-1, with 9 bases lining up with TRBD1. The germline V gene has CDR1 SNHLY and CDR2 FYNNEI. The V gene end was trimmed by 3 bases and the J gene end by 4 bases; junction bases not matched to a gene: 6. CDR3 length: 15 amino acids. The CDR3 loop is CASSESTGGSTEAFF. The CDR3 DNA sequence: TGTGCCAGCAGTGAGTCGACAGGGGGGAGCACTGAAGCTTTCTTT.

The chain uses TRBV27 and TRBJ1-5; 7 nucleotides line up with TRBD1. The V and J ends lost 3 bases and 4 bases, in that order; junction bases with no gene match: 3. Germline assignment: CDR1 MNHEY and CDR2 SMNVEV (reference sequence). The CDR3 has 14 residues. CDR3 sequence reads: CASSLTGPNQPQHF. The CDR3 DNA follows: TGTGCCAGCAGTTTGACAGGGCCAAATCAGCCCCAGCATTTT.

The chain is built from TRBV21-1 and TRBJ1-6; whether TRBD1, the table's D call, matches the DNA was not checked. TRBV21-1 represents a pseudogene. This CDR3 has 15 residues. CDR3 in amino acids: CASSHNGTRVSPLHF. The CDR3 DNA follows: TGTGCCAGCAGCCATAACGGGACACGGGTCTCACCCCTCCACTTT.

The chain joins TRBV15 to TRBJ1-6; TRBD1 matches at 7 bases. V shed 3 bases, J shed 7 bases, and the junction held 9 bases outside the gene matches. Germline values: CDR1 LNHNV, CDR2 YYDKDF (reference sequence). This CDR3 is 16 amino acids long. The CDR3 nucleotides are TGTGCCACCAGCAGGGAACAGGGGTCAAAAAATTCACCCCTCCACTTT. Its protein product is CATSREQGSKNSPLHF.

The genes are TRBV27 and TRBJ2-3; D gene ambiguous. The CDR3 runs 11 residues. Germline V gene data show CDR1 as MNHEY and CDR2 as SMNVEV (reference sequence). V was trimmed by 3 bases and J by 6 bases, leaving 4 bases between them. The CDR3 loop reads CASSLEDTQYF. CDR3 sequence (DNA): TGTGCCAGCAGTTTGGAGGATACGCAGTATTTT.

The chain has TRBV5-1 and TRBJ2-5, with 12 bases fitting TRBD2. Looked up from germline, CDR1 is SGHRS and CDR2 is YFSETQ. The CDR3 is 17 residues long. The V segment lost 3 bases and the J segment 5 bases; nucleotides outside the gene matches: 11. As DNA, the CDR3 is TGCGCCAGCAGCTCCGTGCTAGCGGGGGGGCCAGGGGAGACCCAGTACTTC. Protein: CASSSVLAGGPGETQYF.

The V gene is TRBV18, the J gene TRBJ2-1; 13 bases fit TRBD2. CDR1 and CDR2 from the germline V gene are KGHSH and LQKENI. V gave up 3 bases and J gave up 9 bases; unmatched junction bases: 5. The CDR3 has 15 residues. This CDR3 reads CASSPGTSGVGEQFF. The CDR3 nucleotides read TGTGCCAGCTCACCTGGGACTAGCGGGGTTGGTGAGCAGTTCTTC.

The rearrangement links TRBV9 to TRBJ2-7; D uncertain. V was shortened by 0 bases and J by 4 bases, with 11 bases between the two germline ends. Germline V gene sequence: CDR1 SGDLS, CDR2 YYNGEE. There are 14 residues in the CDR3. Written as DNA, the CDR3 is TGTGCCAGCAGCGTAGGAAGTCAGTCGTACGAGCAGTACTTC. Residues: CASSVGSQSYEQYF.

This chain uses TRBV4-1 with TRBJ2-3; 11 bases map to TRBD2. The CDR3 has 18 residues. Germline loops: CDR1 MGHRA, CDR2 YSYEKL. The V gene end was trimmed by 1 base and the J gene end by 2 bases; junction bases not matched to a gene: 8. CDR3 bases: TGCGCCAGCAGCCAAGTTGGTAGCGGGGGGGCAGTCACAGATACGCAGTATTTT. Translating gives CASSQVGSGGAVTDTQYF.

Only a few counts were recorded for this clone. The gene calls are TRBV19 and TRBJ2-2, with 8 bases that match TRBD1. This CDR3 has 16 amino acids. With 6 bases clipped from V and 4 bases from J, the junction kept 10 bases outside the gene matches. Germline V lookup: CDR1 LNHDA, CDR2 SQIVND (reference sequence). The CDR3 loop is CASRGTRTGITGELFF. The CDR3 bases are TGTGCCAGTAGGGGGACCAGGACAGGGATCACCGGGGAGCTGTTTTTT.

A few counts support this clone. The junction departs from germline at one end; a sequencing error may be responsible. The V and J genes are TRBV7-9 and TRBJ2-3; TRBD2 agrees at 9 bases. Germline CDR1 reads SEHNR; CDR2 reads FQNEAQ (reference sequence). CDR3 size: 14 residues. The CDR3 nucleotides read TGTGCCAGCATACCCGGGACTAGCAGAGATACGCAGTATTTT. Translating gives CASIPGTSRDTQYF.